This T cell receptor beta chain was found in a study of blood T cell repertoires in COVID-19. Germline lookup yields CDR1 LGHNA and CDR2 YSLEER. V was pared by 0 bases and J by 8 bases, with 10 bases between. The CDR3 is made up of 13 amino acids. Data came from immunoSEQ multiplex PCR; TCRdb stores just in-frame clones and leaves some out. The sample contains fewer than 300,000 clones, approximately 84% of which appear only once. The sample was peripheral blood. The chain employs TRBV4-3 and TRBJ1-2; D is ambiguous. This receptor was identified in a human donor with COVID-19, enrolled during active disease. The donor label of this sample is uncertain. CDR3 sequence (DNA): TGCGCCAGCAGCCAAGAGTCGAGGGTAGGCTACACCTTC. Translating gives CASSQESRVGYTF.